This T cell receptor beta chain was retrieved from a study of T-cell reconstitution after alpha-beta-depleted transplantation in children. The study's findings and limits: The high TCRbeta diversity at day 60 in some patients came from surviving recipient T cells and thymic progenitors. The origin of alpha-beta T cells about two months after transplant was reportedly several hundred expanded graft clones. T-cell numbers and diversity one year post-transplant derived largely from freshly generated T cells.

The authors prepared the TCRbeta library with unique molecular identifiers. TCRdb reprocessed the PCR reads via MiXCR and lists one record per CDR3 protein. The table lists around 140,000 distinct CDR3 sequences, roughly 9% of them singletons. Note on this clonotype: Its antigen is unknown.

Germline loops: CDR1 MNHEY, CDR2 SVGEGT. This CDR3 region has 12 residues. Trimming stripped 4 bases from V and 6 bases from J, with 7 bases between. Material: PBMCs, mostly from graft donor cells, obtained 180 days after TCRalphabeta/CD19-depleted stem cell transplant. The chain joins TRBV6-2 or TRBV6-3 to TRBJ2-1; D is unresolved. This TCR derives from a female patient aged 2 to 10 who had a stem cell transplant for congenital amegakaryocytic thrombocytopenia, so the T cells may come from the graft donor. The CDR3 sequence is CASSSRVNEQFF. CDR3 nucleotides: TGTGCCAGCAGTTCAAGGGTCAATGAGCAGTTCTTC.